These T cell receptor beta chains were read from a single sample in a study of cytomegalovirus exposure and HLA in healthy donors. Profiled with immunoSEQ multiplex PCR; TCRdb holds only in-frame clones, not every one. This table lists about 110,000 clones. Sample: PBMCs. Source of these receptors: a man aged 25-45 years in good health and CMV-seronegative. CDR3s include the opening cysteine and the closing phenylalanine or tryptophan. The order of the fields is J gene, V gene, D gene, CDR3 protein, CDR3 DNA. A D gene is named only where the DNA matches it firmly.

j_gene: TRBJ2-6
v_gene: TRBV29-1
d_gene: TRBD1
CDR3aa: CSVEFTGTEAGANVLTF
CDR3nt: TGCAGCGTTGAATTTACCGGGACAGAGGCCGGGGCCAACGTCCTGACTTTC

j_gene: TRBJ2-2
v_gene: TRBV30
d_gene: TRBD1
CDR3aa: CAWSVATGDSGELFF
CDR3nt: TGTGCCTGGAGTGTTGCGACAGGGGACTCCGGGGAGCTGTTTTTT

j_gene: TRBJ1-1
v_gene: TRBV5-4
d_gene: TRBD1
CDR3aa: CASSRDSEAFF
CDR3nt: TGTGCCAGCAGCCGGGACAGTGAAGCTTTCTTT

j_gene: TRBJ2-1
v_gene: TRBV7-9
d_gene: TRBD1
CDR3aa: CASSLADRANEQFF
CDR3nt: TGTGCCAGCAGCTTAGCGGACAGGGCAAATGAGCAGTTCTTC

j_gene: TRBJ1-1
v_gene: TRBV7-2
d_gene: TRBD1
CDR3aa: CASSLYPPRQGDEAFF
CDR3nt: TGTGCCAGCAGCTTATACCCTCCTCGACAGGGTGATGAAGCTTTCTTT

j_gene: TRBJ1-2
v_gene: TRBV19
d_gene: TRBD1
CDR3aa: CASSKGQGPGYTF
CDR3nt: TGTGCCAGTAGTAAGGGACAGGGTCCTGGCTACACCTTC

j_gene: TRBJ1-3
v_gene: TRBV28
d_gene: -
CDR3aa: CASSSIRGGNTIYF
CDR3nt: TGTGCCAGCAGTTCTATCCGCGGTGGAAACACCATATATTTT

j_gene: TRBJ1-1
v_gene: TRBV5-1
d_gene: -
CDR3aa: CASSLGAAAGMNTEAFF
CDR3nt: TGCGCCAGCAGCTTGGGGGCAGCCGCGGGGATGAACACTGAAGCTTTCTTT

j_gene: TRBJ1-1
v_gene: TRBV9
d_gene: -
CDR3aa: CASSIGGASTEAFF
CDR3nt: TGTGCCAGCAGTATTGGGGGGGCGAGCACTGAAGCTTTCTTT

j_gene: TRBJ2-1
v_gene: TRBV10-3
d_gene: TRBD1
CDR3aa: CAIRAGTGHNEQFF
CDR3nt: TGTGCCATCAGGGCCGGGACAGGCCACAATGAGCAGTTCTTC

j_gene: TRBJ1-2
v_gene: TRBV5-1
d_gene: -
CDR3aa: CASSLVPGPNYGYTF
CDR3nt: TGCGCCAGCAGCTTGGTGCCAGGGCCTAACTATGGCTACACCTTC

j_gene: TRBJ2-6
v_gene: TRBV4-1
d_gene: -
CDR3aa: CASSFRGPGANVLTF
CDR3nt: TGCGCCAGCAGCTTCAGGGGCCCTGGGGCCAACGTCCTGACTTTC

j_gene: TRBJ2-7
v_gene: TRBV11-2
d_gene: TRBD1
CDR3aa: CASSLDWQGEYF
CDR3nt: TGTGCCAGCAGCTTAGATTGGCAGGGGGAGTACTTC

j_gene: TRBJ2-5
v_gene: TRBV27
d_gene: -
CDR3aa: CASSLGRAKTQYF
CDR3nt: TGTGCCAGCAGTTTGGGCAGGGCGAAGACCCAGTACTTC

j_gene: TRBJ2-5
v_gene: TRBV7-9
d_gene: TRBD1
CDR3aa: CASSLRSAGGFGETQYF
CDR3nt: TGTGCCAGCAGCTTAAGATCGGCAGGGGGCTTTGGAGAGACCCAGTACTTC

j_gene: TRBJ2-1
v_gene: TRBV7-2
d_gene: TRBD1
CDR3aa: CASSFTGGSNEQFF
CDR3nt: TGTGCCAGCAGCTTCACAGGGGGAAGCAATGAGCAGTTCTTC

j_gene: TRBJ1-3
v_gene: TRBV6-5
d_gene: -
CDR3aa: CASSRWREGHTIYF
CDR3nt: TGTGCCAGCAGCCGCTGGAGGGAGGGGCACACCATATATTTT

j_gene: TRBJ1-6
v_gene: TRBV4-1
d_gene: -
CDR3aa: CASSQAGGGSPLHF
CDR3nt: TGCGCCAGCAGCCAAGCCGGCGGGGGTTCACCCCTCCACTTT

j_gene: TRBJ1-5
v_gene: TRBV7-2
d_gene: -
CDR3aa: CASSGVNSNQPQHF
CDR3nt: TGTGCCTCGAGCGGAGTTAATAGCAATCAGCCCCAGCATTTT

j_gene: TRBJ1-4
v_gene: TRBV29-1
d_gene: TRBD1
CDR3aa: CSAWTGTNEKLFF
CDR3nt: TGCAGCGCTTGGACAGGGACTAACGAAAAACTGTTTTTT

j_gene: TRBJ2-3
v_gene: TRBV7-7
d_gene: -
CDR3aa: CASSSETHTDTQYF
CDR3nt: TGTGCCAGCAGCTCAGAAACCCACACAGATACGCAGTATTTT

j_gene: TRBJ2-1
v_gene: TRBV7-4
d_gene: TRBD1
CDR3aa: CASSLISGQGIAEQFF
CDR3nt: TGTGCCAGCAGCTTAATCTCAGGACAGGGGATCGCTGAGCAGTTCTTC

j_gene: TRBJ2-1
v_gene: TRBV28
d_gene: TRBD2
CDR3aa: CASRTSGGSYNEQFF
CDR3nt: TGTGCCAGCAGGACTAGCGGGGGGTCCTACAATGAGCAGTTCTTC

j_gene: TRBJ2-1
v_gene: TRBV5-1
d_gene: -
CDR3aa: CAGSLSGGSYNEQFF
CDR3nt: TGCGCCGGCAGCTTATCGGGCGGGTCCTACAATGAGCAGTTCTTC

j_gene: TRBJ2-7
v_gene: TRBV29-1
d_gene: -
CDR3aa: CSVLRGGSYEQYF
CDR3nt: TGCAGCGTCCTAAGGGGAGGCTCCTACGAGCAGTACTTC

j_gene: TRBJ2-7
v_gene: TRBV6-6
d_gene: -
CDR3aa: CASSYVQGGNYEQYF
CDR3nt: TGTGCCAGCAGTTACGTGCAGGGAGGAAACTACGAGCAGTACTTC

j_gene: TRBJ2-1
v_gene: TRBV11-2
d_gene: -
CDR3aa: CASSFGGGKGEQFF
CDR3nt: TGTGCCAGCAGCTTTGGCGGGGGCAAGGGTGAGCAGTTCTTC

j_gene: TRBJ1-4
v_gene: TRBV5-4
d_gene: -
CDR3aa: CASSRGLQGEGEKLFF
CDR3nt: TGTGCCAGCAGCCGGGGACTCCAAGGGGAGGGAGAAAAACTGTTTTTT